This is a list of T cell receptor beta chains from one sample in a study of cytomegalovirus exposure and HLA in healthy donors. Method: immunoSEQ multiplex PCR; TCRdb's copy keeps in-frame clones and lacks some. The table has 150,000 or so clones, 86% seen once. Sequencing was performed on PBMCs. The receptors derive from a woman between 18 and 29 years old in good health and CMV-seronegative. CDR3s include the opening cysteine and the closing phenylalanine or tryptophan. The D gene is left open where the match is weak. Size is omitted from some rows. Given values are once, few, many or a class for expanded clones.

CDR3 length: 15
J gene: TRBJ2-5
D gene: .
V gene: TRBV4-1
clone size: .
CDR3 protein: CASSQDHRRTETQYF
CDR3 DNA: TGCGCCAGCAGCCAAGATCACAGGAGAACGGAGACCCAGTACTTC

CDR3 length: 11
J gene: TRBJ2-1
D gene: .
V gene: TRBV7-9
clone size: .
CDR3 protein: CASSLGNEQFF
CDR3 DNA: TGTGCCAGCAGCCTCGGGAATGAGCAGTTCTTC

CDR3 length: 14
J gene: TRBJ2-1
D gene: .
V gene: TRBV5-8
clone size: .
CDR3 protein: CASSLGRLYNEQFF
CDR3 DNA: TGTGCCAGCAGCTTGGGCAGGTTATACAATGAGCAGTTCTTC

CDR3 length: 14
J gene: TRBJ1-6
D gene: .
V gene: TRBV7-2
clone size: once
CDR3 protein: CASSLVEGRSPLHF
CDR3 DNA: TGTGCCAGCAGCTTAGTGGAGGGCAGGTCACCCCTCCACTTT

CDR3 length: 15
J gene: TRBJ2-5
D gene: TRBD2
V gene: TRBV9
clone size: .
CDR3 protein: CASSVRAGGVETQYF
CDR3 DNA: TGTGCCAGCAGCGTACGAGCGGGGGGGGTAGAGACCCAGTACTTC

CDR3 length: 14
J gene: TRBJ2-7
D gene: .
V gene: TRBV7-2
clone size: .
CDR3 protein: CASSQAELNPEQYF
CDR3 DNA: TGTGCCAGCAGCCAAGCGGAGCTGAACCCCGAGCAGTACTTC

CDR3 length: 15
J gene: TRBJ2-7
D gene: TRBD1
V gene: TRBV28
clone size: .
CDR3 protein: CASSSTGVPGYEQYF
CDR3 DNA: TGTGCCAGCAGTTCCACAGGGGTCCCTGGCTACGAGCAGTACTTC

CDR3 length: 12
J gene: TRBJ1-4
D gene: .
V gene: TRBV5-1
clone size: .
CDR3 protein: CASRQTGEKLFF
CDR3 DNA: TGCGCCAGCAGGCAGACAGGTGAAAAACTGTTTTTT

CDR3 length: 14
J gene: TRBJ2-7
D gene: .
V gene: TRBV5-4
clone size: .
CDR3 protein: CASSLEGRTYEQYF
CDR3 DNA: TGTGCCAGCAGCCTGGAAGGGAGGACCTACGAGCAGTACTTC

CDR3 length: 14
J gene: TRBJ2-3
D gene: TRBD1
V gene: TRBV6-5
clone size: .
CDR3 protein: CASSSGQATDTQYF
CDR3 DNA: TGTGCCAGCAGTTCGGGACAGGCCACAGATACGCAGTATTTT

CDR3 length: 13
J gene: TRBJ1-2
D gene: TRBD1
V gene: TRBV30
clone size: .
CDR3 protein: CAWRPDRLNRNTF
CDR3 DNA: TGTGCCTGGAGACCGGACAGGTTGAATAGGAACACCTTC

CDR3 length: 15
J gene: TRBJ1-2
D gene: .
V gene: TRBV4-2
clone size: .
CDR3 protein: CASSQVSAANYGYTF
CDR3 DNA: TGTGCCAGCAGCCAAGTTAGCGCGGCTAACTATGGCTACACCTTC

CDR3 length: 15
J gene: TRBJ2-1
D gene: TRBD2
V gene: TRBV4-1
clone size: .
CDR3 protein: CASSQVGLAHNEQFF
CDR3 DNA: TGCGCCAGCAGCCAAGTCGGACTAGCACACAATGAGCAGTTCTTC

CDR3 length: 13
J gene: TRBJ1-2
D gene: TRBD1
V gene: TRBV19
clone size: .
CDR3 protein: CASTDRVVGGYTF
CDR3 DNA: TGTGCCAGTACCGACAGGGTGGTCGGAGGCTACACCTTC

CDR3 length: 15
J gene: TRBJ1-2
D gene: .
V gene: TRBV2
clone size: .
CDR3 protein: CASTRSGAFNYGYTF
CDR3 DNA: TGTGCCAGCACTCGAAGCGGCGCCTTCAACTATGGCTACACCTTC

CDR3 length: 16
J gene: TRBJ2-5
D gene: TRBD2
V gene: TRBV5-4
clone size: .
CDR3 protein: CASSLGGAGGLETQYF
CDR3 DNA: TGTGCCAGCAGCTTGGGAGGAGCGGGGGGGCTGGAGACCCAGTACTTC

CDR3 length: 14
J gene: TRBJ2-7
D gene: TRBD1
V gene: TRBV5-6
clone size: .
CDR3 protein: CASSYRDRDHEQYF
CDR3 DNA: TGTGCCAGCAGCTACCGGGACAGGGACCACGAGCAGTACTTC

CDR3 length: 13
J gene: TRBJ1-4
D gene: .
V gene: TRBV4-1
clone size: few
CDR3 protein: CASSQARNEKLFF
CDR3 DNA: TGCGCCAGCAGCCAGGCTAGAAATGAAAAACTGTTTTTT

CDR3 length: 11
J gene: TRBJ2-1
D gene: .
V gene: TRBV6-1
clone size: once
CDR3 protein: CASSDSTEQFF
CDR3 DNA: TGTGCCAGCAGTGATTCTACTGAGCAGTTCTTC

CDR3 length: 13
J gene: TRBJ1-1
D gene: TRBD1
V gene: TRBV7-2
clone size: .
CDR3 protein: CASGTGDNTEAFF
CDR3 DNA: TGTGCCAGCGGAACAGGGGATAACACTGAAGCTTTCTTT

CDR3 length: 14
J gene: TRBJ2-3
D gene: .
V gene: TRBV7-9
clone size: once
CDR3 protein: CASSYGSSTDTQYF
CDR3 DNA: TGTGCCAGCAGCTACGGGAGTTCCACAGATACGCAGTATTTT

CDR3 length: 13
J gene: TRBJ2-5
D gene: .
V gene: TRBV18
clone size: .
CDR3 protein: CASAPLLRETQYF
CDR3 DNA: TGTGCCAGCGCTCCACTACTCCGGGAGACCCAGTACTTC

CDR3 length: 13
J gene: TRBJ2-3
D gene: .
V gene: TRBV10-2
clone size: .
CDR3 protein: CATSELRADTQYF
CDR3 DNA: TGCGCCACCTCCGAGTTACGGGCAGATACGCAGTATTTT

CDR3 length: 15
J gene: TRBJ1-1
D gene: .
V gene: TRBV7-9
clone size: .
CDR3 protein: CASSPPGQADTEAFF
CDR3 DNA: TGTGCCAGCAGCCCGCCAGGCCAGGCAGACACTGAAGCTTTCTTT

CDR3 length: 13
J gene: TRBJ2-5
D gene: TRBD2
V gene: TRBV6-6
clone size: .
CDR3 protein: CASRDRGGETQYF
CDR3 DNA: TGTGCCAGCAGGGACCGGGGGGGGGAGACCCAGTACTTC

CDR3 length: 14
J gene: TRBJ2-7
D gene: TRBD2
V gene: TRBV7-2
clone size: .
CDR3 protein: CASSPRSGRLEQYF
CDR3 DNA: TGTGCCAGCAGCCCCCGAAGCGGGAGGCTCGAGCAGTACTTC

CDR3 length: 12
J gene: TRBJ2-2
D gene: .
V gene: TRBV30
clone size: .
CDR3 protein: CAWSPQTGELFF
CDR3 DNA: TGTGCCTGGAGTCCCCAAACCGGGGAGCTGTTTTTT

CDR3 length: 13
J gene: TRBJ1-1
D gene: TRBD1
V gene: TRBV10-3
clone size: once
CDR3 protein: CAIREGANTEAFF
CDR3 DNA: TGTGCCATCAGGGAGGGGGCGAACACTGAAGCTTTCTTT

CDR3 length: 14
J gene: TRBJ1-5
D gene: .
V gene: TRBV6-5
clone size: .
CDR3 protein: CASTPRGINQPQHF
CDR3 DNA: TGTGCCAGTACGCCCCGGGGTATCAATCAGCCCCAGCATTTT

CDR3 length: 14
J gene: TRBJ1-6
D gene: TRBD1
V gene: TRBV7-9
clone size: .
CDR3 protein: CASSYGQVNSPLHF
CDR3 DNA: TGTGCCAGCAGCTACGGACAGGTTAATTCACCCCTCCACTTT

CDR3 length: 15
J gene: TRBJ2-1
D gene: TRBD2
V gene: TRBV6-1
clone size: few
CDR3 protein: CACRPTSTDYNEQFF
CDR3 DNA: TGTGCCTGTCGTCCGACTAGCACCGACTACAATGAGCAGTTCTTC

CDR3 length: 14
J gene: TRBJ2-7
D gene: .
V gene: TRBV7-2
clone size: .
CDR3 protein: CASSRHRSSYEQYF
CDR3 DNA: TGTGCCAGCAGCCGCCACAGGAGCTCCTACGAGCAGTACTTC

CDR3 length: 16
J gene: TRBJ1-4
D gene: .
V gene: TRBV7-9
clone size: few
CDR3 protein: CASSLARGGANEKLFF
CDR3 DNA: TGTGCCAGCAGCTTAGCAAGAGGGGGAGCTAATGAAAAACTGTTTTTT

CDR3 length: 11
J gene: TRBJ1-1
D gene: .
V gene: TRBV28
clone size: .
CDR3 protein: CASSFRWEAFF
CDR3 DNA: TGTGCCAGCAGTTTCCGCTGGGAGGCTTTCTTT

CDR3 length: 14
J gene: TRBJ1-1
D gene: .
V gene: TRBV29-1
clone size: .
CDR3 protein: CSVVPTVLNTEAFF
CDR3 DNA: TGCAGCGTTGTTCCGACAGTTTTGAACACTGAAGCTTTCTTT

CDR3 length: 15
J gene: TRBJ2-7
D gene: .
V gene: TRBV7-9
clone size: few
CDR3 protein: CASSSGIPSSYEQYF
CDR3 DNA: TGTGCCAGCAGCTCCGGGATTCCCAGCTCCTACGAGCAGTACTTC

CDR3 length: 14
J gene: TRBJ2-6
D gene: .
V gene: TRBV10-3
clone size: .
CDR3 protein: CAISESILANVPTF
CDR3 DNA: TGTGCCATCAGTGAGTCGATTCTGGCCAACGTCCCGACTTTC

CDR3 length: 15
J gene: TRBJ2-1
D gene: TRBD2
V gene: TRBV27
clone size: .
CDR3 protein: CASSSLGLANNEQFF
CDR3 DNA: TGTGCCAGCAGTTCCCTGGGACTAGCGAACAATGAGCAGTTCTTC

CDR3 length: 12
J gene: TRBJ1-2
D gene: .
V gene: TRBV7-9
clone size: .
CDR3 protein: CASSLDTYGYTF
CDR3 DNA: TGTGCCAGCAGCTTGGACACCTATGGCTACACCTTC

CDR3 length: 17
J gene: TRBJ1-6
D gene: .
V gene: TRBV18
clone size: .
CDR3 protein: CASSPWSGQSYNSPLHF
CDR3 DNA: TGTGCCAGCTCACCGTGGTCGGGACAATCCTATAATTCACCCCTCCACTTT

CDR3 length: 13
J gene: TRBJ2-2
D gene: .
V gene: TRBV7-2
clone size: .
CDR3 protein: CASFVGGTGELFF
CDR3 DNA: TGTGCCAGCTTCGTCGGTGGCACCGGGGAGCTGTTTTTT

CDR3 length: 16
J gene: TRBJ2-1
D gene: TRBD2
V gene: TRBV5-1
clone size: .
CDR3 protein: CASSQTSGTSYNEQFF
CDR3 DNA: TGCGCCAGCAGCCAGACTAGCGGGACCTCCTACAATGAGCAGTTCTTC

CDR3 length: 13
J gene: TRBJ2-3
D gene: .
V gene: TRBV5-1
clone size: .
CDR3 protein: CASSLSGLDTQYF
CDR3 DNA: TGCGCCAGCAGCCTAAGCGGGTTAGATACGCAGTATTTT

CDR3 length: 16
J gene: TRBJ2-5
D gene: TRBD2
V gene: TRBV5-1
clone size: .
CDR3 protein: CASTPSGGTPGETQYF
CDR3 DNA: TGCGCCAGCACCCCCTCCGGGGGGACCCCAGGAGAGACCCAGTACTTC

CDR3 length: 15
J gene: TRBJ1-1
D gene: .
V gene: TRBV7-8
clone size: .
CDR3 protein: CASSLDAGALDEAFF
CDR3 DNA: TGTGCCAGCAGCTTAGATGCAGGGGCCCTAGATGAAGCTTTCTTT

CDR3 length: 15
J gene: TRBJ2-7
D gene: TRBD1
V gene: TRBV6-1
clone size: .
CDR3 protein: CASSEGAGGAYEQYF
CDR3 DNA: TGTGCCAGCAGTGAAGGGGCAGGGGGCGCCTACGAGCAGTACTTC

CDR3 length: 14
J gene: TRBJ2-7
D gene: TRBD1
V gene: TRBV27
clone size: .
CDR3 protein: CASSFGTGLGEQYF
CDR3 DNA: TGTGCCAGCAGTTTTGGGACAGGGCTAGGCGAGCAGTACTTC